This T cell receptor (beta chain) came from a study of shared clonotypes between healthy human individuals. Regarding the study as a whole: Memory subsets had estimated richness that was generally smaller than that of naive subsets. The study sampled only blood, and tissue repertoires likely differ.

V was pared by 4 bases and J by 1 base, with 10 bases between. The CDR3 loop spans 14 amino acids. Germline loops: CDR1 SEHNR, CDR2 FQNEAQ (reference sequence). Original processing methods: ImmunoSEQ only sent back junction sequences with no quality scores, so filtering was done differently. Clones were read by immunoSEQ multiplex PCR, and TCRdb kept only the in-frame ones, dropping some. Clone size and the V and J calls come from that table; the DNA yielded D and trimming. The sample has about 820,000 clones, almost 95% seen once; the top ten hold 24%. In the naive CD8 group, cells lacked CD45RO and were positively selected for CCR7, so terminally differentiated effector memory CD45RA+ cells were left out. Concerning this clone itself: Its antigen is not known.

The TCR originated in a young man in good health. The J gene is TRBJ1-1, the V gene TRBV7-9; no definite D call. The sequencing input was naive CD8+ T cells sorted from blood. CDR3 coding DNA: TGTGCCAGCAGCTACGGTTCAGGGAACACTGAAGCTTTCTTT. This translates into CASSYGSGNTEAFF.